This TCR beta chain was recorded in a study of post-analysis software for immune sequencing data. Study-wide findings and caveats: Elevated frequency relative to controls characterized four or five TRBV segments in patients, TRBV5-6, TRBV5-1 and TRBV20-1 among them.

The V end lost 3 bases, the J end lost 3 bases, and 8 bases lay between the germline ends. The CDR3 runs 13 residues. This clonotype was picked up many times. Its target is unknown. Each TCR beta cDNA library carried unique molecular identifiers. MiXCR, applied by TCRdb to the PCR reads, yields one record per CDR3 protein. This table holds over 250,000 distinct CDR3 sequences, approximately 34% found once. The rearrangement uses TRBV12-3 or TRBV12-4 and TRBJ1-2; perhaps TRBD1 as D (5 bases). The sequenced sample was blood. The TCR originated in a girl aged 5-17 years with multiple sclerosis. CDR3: CASSFTGHYGYTF. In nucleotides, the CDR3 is TGTGCCAGCAGTTTTACAGGCCACTATGGCTACACCTTC.